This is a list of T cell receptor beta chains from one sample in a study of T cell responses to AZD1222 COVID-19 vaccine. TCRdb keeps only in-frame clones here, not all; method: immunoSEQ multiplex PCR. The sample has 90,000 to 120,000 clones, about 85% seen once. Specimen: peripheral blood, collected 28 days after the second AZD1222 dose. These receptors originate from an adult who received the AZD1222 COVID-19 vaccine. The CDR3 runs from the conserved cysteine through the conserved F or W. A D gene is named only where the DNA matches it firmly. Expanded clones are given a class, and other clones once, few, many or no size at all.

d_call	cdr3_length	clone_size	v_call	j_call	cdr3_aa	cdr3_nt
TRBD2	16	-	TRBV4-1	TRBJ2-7	CASSPRGTSGRYEQYF	TGCGCCAGCAGCCCTCGAGGGACTAGCGGGAGATACGAGCAGTACTTC
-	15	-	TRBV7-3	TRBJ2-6	CASSLAVGGANVLTF	TGTGCCAGCAGCCTTGCGGTGGGAGGGGCCAACGTCCTGACTTTC
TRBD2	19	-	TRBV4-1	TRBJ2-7	CASSHSSVGLAGERSEQYF	TGCGCCAGCAGCCACAGCTCGGTCGGGCTAGCGGGAGAACGGAGCGAGCAGTACTTC
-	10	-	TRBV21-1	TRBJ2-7	CASSIYEQYF	TGTGCCAGCAGCATATACGAGCAGTACTTC
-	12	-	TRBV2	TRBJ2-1	CASSTDKEEQFF	TGTGCCAGCAGCACGGACAAGGAGGAGCAGTTCTTC
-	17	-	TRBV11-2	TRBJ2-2	CASTSKRAMSNTGELFF	TGTGCCAGCACCTCCAAACGGGCCATGTCGAACACCGGGGAGCTGTTTTTT
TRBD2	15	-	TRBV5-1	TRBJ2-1	CASSQGLAGVGAKFF	TGCGCCAGCAGCCAGGGACTAGCGGGAGTGGGTGCGAAGTTCTTC
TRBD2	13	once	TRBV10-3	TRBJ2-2	CASEREGLGELFF	TGTGCCAGCGAACGGGAGGGCCTCGGGGAGCTGTTTTTT
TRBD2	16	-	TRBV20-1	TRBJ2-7	CSASHRAGVDPYEQYF	TGCAGTGCTAGTCACCGAGCGGGAGTTGATCCCTACGAGCAGTACTTC
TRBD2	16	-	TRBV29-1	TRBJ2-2	CSVGAAGDPRTGELFF	TGCAGCGTTGGCGCAGCGGGAGATCCTAGGACCGGGGAGCTGTTTTTT
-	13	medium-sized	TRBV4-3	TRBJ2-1	CASSQDGVNEQFF	TGCGCCAGCAGCCAAGATGGCGTCAATGAGCAGTTCTTC
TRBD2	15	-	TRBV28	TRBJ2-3	CASSFRLAGSDTQYF	TGTGCCAGCAGTTTTAGACTAGCGGGATCAGATACGCAGTATTTT
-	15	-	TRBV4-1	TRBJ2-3	CASSQDAGGTDTQYF	TGCGCCAGCAGCCAAGATGCAGGAGGCACAGATACGCAGTATTTT
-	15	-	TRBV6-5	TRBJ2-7	CASTATRRTSYEQYF	TGTGCCAGCACTGCCACCAGGAGGACCTCCTACGAGCAGTACTTC
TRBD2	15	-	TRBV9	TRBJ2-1	CASSESGTNSNEQFF	TGTGCCAGCAGCGAATCCGGGACTAACAGCAATGAGCAGTTCTTC
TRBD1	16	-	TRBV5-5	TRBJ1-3	CASSRTGEPRSNTIYF	TGTGCCAGCAGCCGGACAGGGGAGCCAAGATCAAACACCATATATTTT
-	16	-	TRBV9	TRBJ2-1	CASSFLTGPSYNEQFF	TGTGCCAGCAGCTTCTTAACAGGGCCTTCCTACAATGAGCAGTTCTTC
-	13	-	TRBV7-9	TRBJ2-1	CASSLGSYNEQFF	TGTGCCAGCAGCTTAGGTAGTTACAATGAGCAGTTCTTC
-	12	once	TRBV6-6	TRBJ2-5	CASSYSSETQYF	TGTGCCAGCAGTTACTCGAGCGAGACCCAGTACTTC
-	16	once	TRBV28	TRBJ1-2	CASSLPALQGNYGYTF	TGTGCCAGCAGTCTCCCGGCGCTACAGGGAAACTATGGCTACACCTTC
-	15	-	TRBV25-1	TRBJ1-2	CASSEWGGLSYGYTF	TGTGCCAGCAGTGAATGGGGGGGGCTCAGCTATGGCTACACCTTC
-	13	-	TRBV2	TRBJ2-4	CASSVEGLNIQYF	TGTGCCAGCAGTGTGGAGGGACTAAACATTCAGTACTTC
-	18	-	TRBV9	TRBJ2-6	CASSVAFQRVSGANVLTF	TGTGCCAGCAGCGTAGCTTTCCAGCGGGTCTCTGGGGCCAACGTCCTGACTTTC
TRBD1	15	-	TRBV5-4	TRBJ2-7	CASSSSNRQGRQQYF	TGTGCCAGCAGCTCCAGCAACAGACAGGGGAGGCAGCAGTACTTC
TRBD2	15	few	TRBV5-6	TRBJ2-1	CASSPSGRGYNEQFF	TGTGCCAGCAGCCCTAGCGGGAGGGGCTACAATGAGCAGTTCTTC
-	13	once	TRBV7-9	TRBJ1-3	CASSPRTYSGSLF	TGTGCCAGCAGCCCTAGGACATATTCAGGCTCGCTCTTT
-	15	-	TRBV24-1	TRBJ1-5	CATSESGRGDQPQHF	TGTGCCACCAGTGAATCTGGGAGAGGAGATCAGCCCCAGCATTTT
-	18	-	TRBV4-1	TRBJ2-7	CASSQVEARGSSLYEQYF	TGCGCCAGCAGCCAAGTAGAGGCAAGAGGGAGCAGTTTGTACGAGCAGTACTTC